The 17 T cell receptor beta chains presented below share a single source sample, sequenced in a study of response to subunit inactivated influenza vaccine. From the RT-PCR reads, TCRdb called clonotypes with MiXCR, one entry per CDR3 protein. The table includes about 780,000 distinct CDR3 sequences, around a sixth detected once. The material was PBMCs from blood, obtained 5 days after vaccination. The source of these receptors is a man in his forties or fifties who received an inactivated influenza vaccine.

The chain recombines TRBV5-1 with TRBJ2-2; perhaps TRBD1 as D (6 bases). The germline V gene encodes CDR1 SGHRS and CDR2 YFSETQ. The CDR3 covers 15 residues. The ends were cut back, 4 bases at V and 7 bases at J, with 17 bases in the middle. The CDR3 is CASSPTVTGNGELFF. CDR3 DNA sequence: TGCGCCAGCAGCCCGACAGTAACAGGGAACGGGGAGCTGTTTTTT.

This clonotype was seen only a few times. The CDR3 DNA follows: TGTGCCAGCACCCCGGGAGGGGGGAACACTGAAGCTTTCTTT. This codes for CASTPGGGNTEAFF. V gene TRBV6-1 combines with J gene TRBJ1-1; a weak D match, TRBD1 (6 bases). The CDR3 runs 14 residues. Germline lookup yields CDR1 MNHNS and CDR2 SASEGT. Trimming cost V 7 bases and J 1 base, with 13 bases left between them.

The CDR3 DNA is TGTGCCAGCAGCACCGGACAGGGATGCCGGGACTCCTACAATGAGCAGTTCTTC. This encodes CASSTGQGCRDSYNEQFF. The chain employs TRBV21-1 and TRBJ2-1; the table names TRBD1, a call not compared with the DNA. TRBV21-1 is deemed a pseudogene. The CDR3 extends over 18 amino acids.

The CDR3 loop reads CASSPGTSSEQYF. Here the CDR3 DNA reads TGCGCCAGCAGCCCCGGGACTAGCTCCGAGCAGTACTTC. The gene calls are TRBV4-1 and TRBJ2-7; 9 nucleotides line up with TRBD2. Per germline, CDR1 MGHRA and CDR2 YSYEKL. The CDR3 contains 13 residues. V shed 4 bases, J shed 6 bases, and the junction held 4 bases outside the gene matches.

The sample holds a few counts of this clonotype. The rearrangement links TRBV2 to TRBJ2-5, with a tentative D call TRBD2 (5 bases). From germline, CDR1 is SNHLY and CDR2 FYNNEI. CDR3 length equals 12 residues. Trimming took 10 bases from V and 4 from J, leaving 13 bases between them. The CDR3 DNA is TGTGCCACCGGACTTTTCGGAGAGACCCAGTACTTC. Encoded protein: CATGLFGETQYF.

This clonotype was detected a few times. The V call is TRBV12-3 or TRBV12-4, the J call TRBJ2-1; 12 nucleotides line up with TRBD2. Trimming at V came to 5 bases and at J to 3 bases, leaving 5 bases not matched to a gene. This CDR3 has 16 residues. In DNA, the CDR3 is TGTGCCAGCAGTACCGGGACTAGCGGGTTCTACAATGAGCAGTTCTTC. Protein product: CASSTGTSGFYNEQFF.

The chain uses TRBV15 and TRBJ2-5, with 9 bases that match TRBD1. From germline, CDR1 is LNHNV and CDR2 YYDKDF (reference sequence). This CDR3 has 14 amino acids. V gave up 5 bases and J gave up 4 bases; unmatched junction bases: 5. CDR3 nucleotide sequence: TGTGCCACCAGCTCGGGGACAGGGAGAGAGACCCAGTACTTC. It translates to CATSSGTGRETQYF.

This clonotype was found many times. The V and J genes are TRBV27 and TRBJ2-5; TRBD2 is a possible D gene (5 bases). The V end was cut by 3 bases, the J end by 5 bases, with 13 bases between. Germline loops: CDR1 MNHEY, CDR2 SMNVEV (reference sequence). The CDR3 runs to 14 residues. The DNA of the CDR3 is TGTGCCAGCAGTTTGATGGGAGCTCGGGAGACCCAGTACTTC. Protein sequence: CASSLMGARETQYF.

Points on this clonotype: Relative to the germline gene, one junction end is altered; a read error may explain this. CDR3 sequence reads: CASSSTWTAPAVF. The CDR3 region has the DNA TGTGCCAGCAGCTCAACTTGGACAGCTCCCGCGGTTTTT. The gene calls are TRBV7-2 and TRBJ1-4; D perhaps matches TRBD1 (6 bases). The CDR3 extends over 13 amino acids. Germline lookup yields CDR1 SGHTA and CDR2 FQGNSA. The full variable domain, its missing parts supplied by reference TRBV7-2 and TRBJ1-4, is GAGVSQSPSNKVTEKGKDVELRCDPISGHTALYWYRQSLGQGLEFLIYFQGNSAPDKSGLPSDRFSAERTGGSVSTLTIQRTQQEDSAVYLCASSSTWTAPAVFGSGTQLSVL.

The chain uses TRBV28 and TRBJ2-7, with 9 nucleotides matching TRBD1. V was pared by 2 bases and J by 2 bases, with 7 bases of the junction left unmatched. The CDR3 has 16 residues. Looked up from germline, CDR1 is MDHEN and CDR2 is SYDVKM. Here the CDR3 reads CASSLGGGQGTYEQYF. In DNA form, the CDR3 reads TGTGCCAGCAGTTTAGGTGGGGGACAGGGTACCTACGAGCAGTACTTC.

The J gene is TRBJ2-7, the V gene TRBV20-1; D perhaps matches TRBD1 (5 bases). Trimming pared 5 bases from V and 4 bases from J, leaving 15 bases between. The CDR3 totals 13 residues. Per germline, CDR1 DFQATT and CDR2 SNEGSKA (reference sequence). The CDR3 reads CSAHRTQPYEQYF. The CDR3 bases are TGCAGTGCTCACCGGACACAGCCGTACGAGCAGTACTTC.

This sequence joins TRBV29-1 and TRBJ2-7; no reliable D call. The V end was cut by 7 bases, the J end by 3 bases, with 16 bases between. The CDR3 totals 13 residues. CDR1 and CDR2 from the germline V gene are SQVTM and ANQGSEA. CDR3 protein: CSARVGYGYEQYF. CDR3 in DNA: TGCAGCGCTAGGGTGGGCTACGGCTACGAGCAGTACTTC.

The DNA of the CDR3 is TGCAGTGCTAGAGATTTCCTCGGACTAGCGGGGGGGAGAGAGACCCAGTACTTC. This codes for CSARDFLGLAGGRETQYF. J is TRBJ2-5 and V is TRBV20-1; TRBD2 agrees at 15 bases. The CDR3 has 18 amino acids. Germline lookup yields CDR1 DFQATT and CDR2 SNEGSKA (reference sequence). Losses at the gene ends were 0 bases for V and 4 bases for J; bases not matched to a gene: 9.

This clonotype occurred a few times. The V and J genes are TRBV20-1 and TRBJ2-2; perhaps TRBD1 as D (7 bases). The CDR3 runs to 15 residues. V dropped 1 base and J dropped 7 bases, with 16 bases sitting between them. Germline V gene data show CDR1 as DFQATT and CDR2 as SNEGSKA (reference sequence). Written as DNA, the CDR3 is TGCAGTGCTAGAGCCTCAGGGGGGCATGGCGGGGAGCTGTTTTTT. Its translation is CSARASGGHGGELFF.

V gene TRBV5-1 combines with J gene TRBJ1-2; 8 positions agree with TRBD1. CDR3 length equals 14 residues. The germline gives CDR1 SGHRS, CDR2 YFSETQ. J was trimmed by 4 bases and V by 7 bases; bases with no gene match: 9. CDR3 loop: CASSDGTGGYGYTF. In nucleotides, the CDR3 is TGCGCCAGCTCCGATGGCACAGGGGGCTATGGCTACACCTTC.

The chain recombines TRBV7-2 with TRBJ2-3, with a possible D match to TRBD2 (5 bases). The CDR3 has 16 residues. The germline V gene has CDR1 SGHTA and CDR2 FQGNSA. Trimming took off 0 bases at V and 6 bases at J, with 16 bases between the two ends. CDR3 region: CASSLALIGGWDTQYF. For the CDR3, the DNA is TGTGCCAGCAGCTTAGCGCTAATTGGCGGGTGGGATACGCAGTATTTT. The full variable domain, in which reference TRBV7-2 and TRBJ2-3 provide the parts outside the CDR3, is GAGVSQSPSNKVTEKGKDVELRCDPISGHTALYWYRQSLGQGLEFLIYFQGNSAPDKSGLPSDRFSAERTGGSVSTLTIQRTQQEDSAVYLCASSLALIGGWDTQYFGPGTRLTVL.

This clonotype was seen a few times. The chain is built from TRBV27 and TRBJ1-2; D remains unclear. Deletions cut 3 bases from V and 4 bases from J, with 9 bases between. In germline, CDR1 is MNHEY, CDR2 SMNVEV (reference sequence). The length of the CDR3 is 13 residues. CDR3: CASSFSPLYGYTF. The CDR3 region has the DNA TGTGCCAGCAGTTTTTCCCCGCTCTATGGCTACACCTTC.